This entry features one T cell receptor beta chain sequence. How the authors handled the data: Reference gene primer amplification gave nucleated cell count estimates. Produced via immunoSEQ multiplex PCR; TCRdb's table is partial and in-frame only. The DNA was the basis for D and trimming; V, J and clone size are from that table. Here the sample spans 130,000 or so clones, roughly 83% being singletons. This sample is drawn from a study of blood T cell repertoires in COVID-19. At the level of the study: Some COVID-19 samples were acute and others convalescent; all came from the United States, Italy and Spain. From T cells, B-cell-depleted T cells, or PBMCs came the material, which was cDNA or gDNA.

CDR1 and CDR2 (germline): DFQATT, SNEGSKA (reference sequence). The CDR3 consists of 13 residues. V was clipped by 3 bases and J by 7 bases, with 12 bases between them. The source of this sequence is a man in his sixties with acute or convalescent COVID-19. V usage is TRBV20-1 and J usage is TRBJ1-4; D is undetermined. What was sequenced was peripheral blood. The chain's CDR3 is CSASLAGLEKLFF. The CDR3 DNA reads TGCAGTGCTAGTCTAGCTGGTCTTGAAAAACTGTTTTTT.